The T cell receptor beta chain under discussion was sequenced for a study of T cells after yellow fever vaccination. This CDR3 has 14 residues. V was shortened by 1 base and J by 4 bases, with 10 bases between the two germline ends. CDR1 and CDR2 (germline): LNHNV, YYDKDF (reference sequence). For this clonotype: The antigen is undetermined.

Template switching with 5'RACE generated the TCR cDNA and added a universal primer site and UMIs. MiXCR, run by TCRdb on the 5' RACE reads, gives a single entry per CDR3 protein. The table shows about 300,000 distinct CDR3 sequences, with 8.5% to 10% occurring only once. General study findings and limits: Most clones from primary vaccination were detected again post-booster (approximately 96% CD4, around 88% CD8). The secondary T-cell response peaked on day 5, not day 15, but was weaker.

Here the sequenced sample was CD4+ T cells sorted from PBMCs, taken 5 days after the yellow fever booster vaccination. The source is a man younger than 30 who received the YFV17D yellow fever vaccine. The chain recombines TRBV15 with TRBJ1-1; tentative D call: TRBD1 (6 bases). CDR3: CATSRVQGTTEAFF. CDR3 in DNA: TGTGCCACCAGCAGAGTACAGGGTACCACTGAAGCTTTCTTT.